Below, one T cell receptor beta chain is given with its context. The sample is drawn from a study of T cells in Graves' hyperthyroidism and ophthalmopathy. Germline CDR1 and CDR2: MNHNS and SASEGT. The CDR3 totals 13 residues. V was cut by 6 bases and J by 2 bases, with 10 bases left in between. RNA transcripts yielded amplified TCR beta CDR3 regions. The TCR CDR3 was amplified in a first-round RT-PCR using the HTBI primer set. TCRdb re-analysed the multiplex PCR reads in MiXCR, keeping a single row per CDR3 protein. The sample records approximately 600,000 distinct CDR3 sequences, about 14% being singletons.

The sample comprised blood. The clonotype comes from a woman in her thirties or forties with Graves' ophthalmopathy. The rearrangement uses TRBV6-1 and TRBJ1-2; weak D call: TRBD1 (6 bases). CDR3 sequence reads: CASRRGQNYGYTF. The CDR3 DNA is TGTGCCAGCAGAAGAGGACAGAACTATGGCTACACCTTC.